The rows below give T cell receptor beta chains drawn from one sample of a study of blood T cells in healthy people across ages. TCRdb reanalysed the 5' RACE reads using MiXCR and keeps one entry per CDR3 protein. In the table there are 550,000 to 650,000 distinct CDR3 sequences, about 27% of which are singletons. The data also belong to a second study, concerning T cells of mothers and their children.

What was sequenced was blood. These receptors originate from a boy aged 2 to 9 in good health. Both conserved end residues are part of each CDR3. D genes are given only for firm matches. Size is stated for part of the rows, as once, few or many counts, or as a class when the clone is expanded.

D | J | size | V | CDR3 | DNA
. | TRBJ1-5 | . | TRBV6-6 | CASRQGTQPQHF | TGTGCCAGCAGACAGGGCACTCAGCCCCAGCATTTT
TRBD2 | TRBJ2-7 | . | TRBV20-1 | CSARGPGLATHEQYF | TGCAGTGCTAGAGGTCCGGGACTAGCCACCCACGAGCAGTACTTC
. | TRBJ1-4 | . | TRBV29-1 | CSVEESGATEKLFF | TGCAGCGTTGAAGAGTCGGGGGCTACCGAAAAACTGTTTTTT
. | TRBJ2-5 | many | TRBV29-1 | CSAGTQETQYF | TGCAGCGCAGGGACACAAGAGACCCAGTACTTC
. | TRBJ1-2 | . | TRBV6-6 | CASSRTASNYGYTF | TGTGCCAGCAGTAGGACAGCCAGTAACTATGGCTACACCTTC
. | TRBJ1-2 | . | TRBV7-9 | CASSPGGPAYGYTF | TGTGCCAGCAGCCCCGGCGGCCCTGCCTATGGCTACACCTTC
. | TRBJ2-7 | . | TRBV20-1 | CSARLRENEQYF | TGCAGTGCCAGGCTCAGGGAAAACGAGCAGTACTTC
. | TRBJ2-7 | . | TRBV6-2/TRBV6-3 | CASSYRAIGEQYF | TGTGCCAGCAGTTACAGGGCGATCGGCGAGCAGTACTTC
. | TRBJ2-7 | . | TRBV27 | CASRGGRGREQYF | TGTGCCAGCAGGGGGGGACGAGGAAGGGAGCAGTACTTC
TRBD2 | TRBJ2-7 | once | TRBV29-1 | CSVEPSGAYEQYF | TGCAGCGTTGAACCGAGCGGGGCTTACGAGCAGTACTTC
. | TRBJ2-2 | . | TRBV7-3 | CASSQTGNTGELFF | TGTGCCAGCAGCCAGACGGGGAACACCGGGGAGCTGTTTTTT
. | TRBJ1-1 | . | TRBV25-1 | CASSDQGSNTEAFF | TGTGCCAGCAGTGACCAGGGCAGTAACACTGAAGCTTTCTTT
TRBD2 | TRBJ2-1 | . | TRBV20-1 | CSARSRLAANEQFF | TGCAGTGCTAGATCGCGACTAGCGGCCAATGAGCAGTTCTTC
TRBD1 | TRBJ2-7 | . | TRBV12-3/TRBV12-4 | CASSLASGTGGLYF | TGTGCCAGCAGTTTAGCGTCAGGGACAGGGGGATTGTACTTC
. | TRBJ1-5 | . | TRBV6-6 | CASSYSIDNQPQHF | TGTGCCAGCAGTTACTCAATAGACAATCAGCCCCAGCATTTT
. | TRBJ2-5 | . | TRBV5-1 | CASSLTVGYQETQHF | TGCGCCAGCAGCTTGACAGTGGGTTACCAAGAGACCCAGCACTTC
TRBD2 | TRBJ2-5 | . | TRBV20-1 | CSANSGGVGETQYF | TGCAGCGCGAATAGCGGGGGGGTTGGGGAGACCCAGTACTTC
TRBD1 | TRBJ1-2 | . | TRBV3-1 | CASSLRGQEAPNGYTF | TGTGCCAGCAGCCTCCGCGGACAGGAGGCCCCAAATGGCTACACCTTC
. | TRBJ2-3 | . | TRBV10-2 | CASRRPFPDTQYF | TGCGCCAGCAGGAGGCCCTTTCCAGATACGCAGTATTTT
TRBD1 | TRBJ2-5 | . | TRBV13 | CASSLGPRDRGGETQYF | TGTGCCAGCAGCTTAGGCCCCCGGGACAGGGGGGGAGAGACCCAGTACTTC
. | TRBJ2-5 | few | TRBV10-1 | CASSECLARTQETQYF | TGCGCCAGTAGTGAGTGTCTGGCTAGGACGCAAGAGACCCAGTACTTC
. | TRBJ2-3 | . | TRBV5-1 | CASRTRTSTDTQYF | TGCGCCAGCCGGACACGGACGAGCACAGATACGCAGTATTTT
. | TRBJ2-5 | few | TRBV20-1 | CSARRAQGNQETQYF | TGCAGTGCTAGAAGGGCGCAGGGCAACCAAGAGACCCAGTACTTC
TRBD1 | TRBJ2-1 | . | TRBV10-3 | CAISESDRGNEQFF | TGTGCCATCAGTGAGTCGGACAGGGGCAATGAGCAGTTCTTC
. | TRBJ2-4 | . | TRBV28 | CASSANVWGDKNIQYF | TGTGCCAGCAGTGCCAACGTGTGGGGAGACAAAAACATTCAGTACTTC
TRBD2 | TRBJ2-1 | . | TRBV20-1 | CSATTSGRESSYNEQFF | TGCAGTGCCACGACTAGCGGGAGAGAGAGCTCCTACAATGAGCAGTTCTTC
TRBD1 | TRBJ2-7 | many | TRBV2 | CASNPDRASEQYF | TGTGCCAGCAATCCGGACAGGGCGAGCGAGCAGTACTTC
TRBD2 | TRBJ2-5 | few | TRBV25-1 | CASPKAWREPRETQYF | TGTGCCAGCCCTAAGGCCTGGCGGGAGCCTCGGGAGACCCAGTACTTC
. | TRBJ2-1 | . | TRBV13 | CASSLRGAGRYEQFF | TGTGCCAGCAGCTTAAGGGGGGCCGGCCGTTATGAGCAGTTCTTC
TRBD1 | TRBJ1-2 | . | TRBV7-9 | CASGPRDRATNYGYTF | TGTGCCAGCGGACCCCGGGACAGGGCGACTAACTATGGCTACACCTTC